This TCR beta chain was captured by sequencing in a study of identical twins. General study results and limits: Abundant beta clonotypes from cord blood had fewer insertions, unlike memory repertoires, which showed none. Twin pairs' shared out-of-frame alpha sequences were enriched in low generation probability.

Germline V lookup: CDR1 SGHRS, CDR2 YFSETQ. The CDR3 is 18 amino acids. J lost 3 bases, V lost 0 bases, and 8 bases had no gene match. In its sample, this clonotype was seen a few times. Its antigen remains unknown. TCRdb re-called the 5' RACE reads through MiXCR, storing one row per CDR3 protein. The sample has 200,000 or so distinct CDR3 sequences, 7.5% seen once. In addition, the sample was reused for a study of yellow fever vaccine responses in identical twins. That study reports: Reportedly, twins showed a vaccine T cell response that looked partly convergent and partly personalized.

The sequenced sample was memory (CD45RO+) T cells sorted from blood. The genes are TRBV5-1 and TRBJ2-3; TRBD2 matches 12 bases. This TCR came from a woman between 18 and 29 years old in good health. The CDR3 DNA follows: TGCGCCAGCAGCTTGGGGCTAGCGGGAGGGCCTAAGACAGATACGCAGTATTTT. This encodes CASSLGLAGGPKTDTQYF.